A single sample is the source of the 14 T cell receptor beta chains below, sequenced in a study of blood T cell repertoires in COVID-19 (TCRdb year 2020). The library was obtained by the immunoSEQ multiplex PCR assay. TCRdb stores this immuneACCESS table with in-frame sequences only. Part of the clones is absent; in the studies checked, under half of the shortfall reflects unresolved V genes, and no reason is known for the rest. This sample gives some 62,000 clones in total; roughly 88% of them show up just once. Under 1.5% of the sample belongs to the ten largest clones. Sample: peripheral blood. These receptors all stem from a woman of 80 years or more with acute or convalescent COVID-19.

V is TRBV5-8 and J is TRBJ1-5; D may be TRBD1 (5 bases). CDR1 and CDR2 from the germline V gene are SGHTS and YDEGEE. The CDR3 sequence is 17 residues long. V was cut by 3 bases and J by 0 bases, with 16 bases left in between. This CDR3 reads CASSSTGQSYSNQPQHF. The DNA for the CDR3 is TGTGCCAGCAGCTCGACTGGACAATCCTATAGCAATCAGCCCCAGCATTTT.

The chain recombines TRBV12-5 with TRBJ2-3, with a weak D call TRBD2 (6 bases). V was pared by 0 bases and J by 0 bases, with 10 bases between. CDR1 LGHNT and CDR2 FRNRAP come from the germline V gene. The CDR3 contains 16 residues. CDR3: CASGLVLGGSTDTQYF. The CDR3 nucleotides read TGTGCTAGTGGTTTGGTATTGGGAGGCAGCACAGATACGCAGTATTTT.

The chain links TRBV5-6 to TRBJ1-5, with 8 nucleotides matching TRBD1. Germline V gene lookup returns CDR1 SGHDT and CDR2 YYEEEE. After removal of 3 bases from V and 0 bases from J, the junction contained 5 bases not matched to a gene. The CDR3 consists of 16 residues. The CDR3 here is CASSSRTGNSNQPQHF. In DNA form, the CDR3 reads TGTGCCAGCAGCTCACGGACAGGGAATAGCAATCAGCCCCAGCATTTT.

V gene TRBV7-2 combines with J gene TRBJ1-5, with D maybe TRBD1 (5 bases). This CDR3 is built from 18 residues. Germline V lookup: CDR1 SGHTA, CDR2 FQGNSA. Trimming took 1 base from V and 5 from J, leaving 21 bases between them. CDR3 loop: CASSLGQLGQGADQPQHF. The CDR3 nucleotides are TGTGCCAGCAGCTTAGGGCAGCTGGGGCAGGGCGCTGATCAGCCCCAGCATTTT.

In DNA form, the CDR3 reads TGTGCCAGCAGAGGGACACTTACCTACGAGCAGTACTTC. Translated, it gives CASRGTLTYEQYF. The J gene is TRBJ2-7, the V gene TRBV27, with D perhaps TRBD1 (6 bases). Germline lookup yields CDR1 MNHEY and CDR2 SMNVEV (reference sequence). The CDR3 sequence is 13 residues long. V gave up 6 bases and J gave up 2 bases, with 11 bases separating them.

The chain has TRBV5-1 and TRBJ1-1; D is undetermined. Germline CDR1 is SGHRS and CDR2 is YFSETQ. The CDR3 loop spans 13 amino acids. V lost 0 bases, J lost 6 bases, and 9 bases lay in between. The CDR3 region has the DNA TGCGCCAGCAGCTTGGCCAACCCGGCTGAAGCTTTCTTT. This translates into CASSLANPAEAFF.

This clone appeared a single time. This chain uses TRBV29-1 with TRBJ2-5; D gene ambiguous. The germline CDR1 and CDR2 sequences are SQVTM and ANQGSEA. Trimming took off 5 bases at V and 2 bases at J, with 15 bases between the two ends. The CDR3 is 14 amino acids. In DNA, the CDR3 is TGCAGCGTTCTTCCCCACTACTCACAAGAGACCCAGTACTTC. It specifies CSVLPHYSQETQYF.

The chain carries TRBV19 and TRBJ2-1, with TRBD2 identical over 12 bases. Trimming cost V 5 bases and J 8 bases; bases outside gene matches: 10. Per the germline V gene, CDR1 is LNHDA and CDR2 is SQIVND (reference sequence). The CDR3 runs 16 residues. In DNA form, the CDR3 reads TGTGCCAGTAGTTCCCCTAGCGGGAGGGCCGTCTATGAGCAGTTCTTC. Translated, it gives CASSSPSGRAVYEQFF.

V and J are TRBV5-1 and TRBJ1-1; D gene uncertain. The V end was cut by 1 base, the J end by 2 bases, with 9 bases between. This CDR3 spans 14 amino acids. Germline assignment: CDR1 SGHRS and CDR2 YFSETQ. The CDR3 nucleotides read TGCGCCAGCAGCTTGCGTACAGCTAACACTGAAGCTTTCTTT. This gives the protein CASSLRTANTEAFF.

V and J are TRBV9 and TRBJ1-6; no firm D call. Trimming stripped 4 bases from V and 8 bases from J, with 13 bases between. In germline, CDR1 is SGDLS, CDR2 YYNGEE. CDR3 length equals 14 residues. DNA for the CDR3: TGTGCCAGCAGCACCTTTCGCCAGGATTCACCCCTCCACTTT. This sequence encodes CASSTFRQDSPLHF.

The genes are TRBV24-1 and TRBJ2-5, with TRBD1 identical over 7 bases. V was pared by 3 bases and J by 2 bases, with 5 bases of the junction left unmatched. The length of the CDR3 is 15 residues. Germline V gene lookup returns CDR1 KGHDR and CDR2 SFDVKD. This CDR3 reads CATSDPTGPQETQYF. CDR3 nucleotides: TGTGCCACCAGTGATCCGACAGGGCCACAAGAGACCCAGTACTTC.

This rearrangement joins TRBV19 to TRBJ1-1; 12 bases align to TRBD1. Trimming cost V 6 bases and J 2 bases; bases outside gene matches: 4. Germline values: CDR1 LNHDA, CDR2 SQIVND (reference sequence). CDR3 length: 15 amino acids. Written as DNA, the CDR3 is TGTGCCAGTAGGGCCGGGACAGGGGGCAACACTGAAGCTTTCTTT. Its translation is CASRAGTGGNTEAFF.

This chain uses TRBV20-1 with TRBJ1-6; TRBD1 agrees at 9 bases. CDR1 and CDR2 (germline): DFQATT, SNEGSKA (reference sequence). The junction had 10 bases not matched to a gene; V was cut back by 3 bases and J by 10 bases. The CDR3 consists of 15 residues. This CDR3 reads CSASEETGGRSPLHF. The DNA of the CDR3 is TGCAGTGCTAGTGAGGAAACAGGGGGCAGATCACCCCTCCACTTT.

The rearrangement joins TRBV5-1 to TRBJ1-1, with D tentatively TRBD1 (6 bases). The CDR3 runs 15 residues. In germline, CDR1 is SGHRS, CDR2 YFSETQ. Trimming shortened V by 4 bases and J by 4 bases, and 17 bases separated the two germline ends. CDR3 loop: CASSLGTTQSTEAFF. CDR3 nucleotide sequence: TGCGCCAGCAGCCTAGGGACAACCCAAAGCACTGAAGCTTTCTTT.